The 14 T cell receptor beta chains below all came from one sample that was sequenced in a study of CD8+ T cells in alopecia areata. As for treatment: oral pan-JAK inhibitor, 5-10 mg twice daily. Extracted RNA was reverse transcribed, and the resulting cDNA served as sequencing template. Profiling relied on immunoSEQ multiplex PCR, and the TCRdb table lists in-frame clones only, not all of them. The sample shows fewer than 250,000 clones, more than 55% of them seen only once. The specimen was CD4+ T cells sorted from blood, collected at week 4, from a patient treated with tofacitinib. The source of these receptors is a human donor with alopecia areata.

This clone was seen only a few times. The rearrangement joins TRBV29-1 to TRBJ1-2; no clear D. The CDR3 runs to 13 residues. Germline assignment: CDR1 SQVTM and CDR2 ANQGSEA. V lost 3 bases and J lost 6, with 14 bases in between. CDR3 coding DNA: TGCAGCGTTGAGGTGACCCTCGGAAATGGCTACACCTTC. Its protein product is CSVEVTLGNGYTF.

V gene TRBV18 combines with J gene TRBJ1-1; possibly TRBD1 for D (5 bases). The CDR3 runs 17 residues. Per germline, CDR1 KGHSH and CDR2 LQKENI. Trimming removed 0 bases at V and 3 bases at J, with 17 bases between. The CDR3 sequence: CASSPPSASRGDTEAFF. The CDR3, as DNA: TGTGCCAGCTCACCACCCAGTGCGAGCCGGGGGGACACTGAAGCTTTCTTT.

The chain combines TRBV6-1 with TRBJ1-2; 9 bases agree with TRBD1. Germline V lookup: CDR1 MNHNS, CDR2 SASEGT. Losses at the gene ends were 10 bases for V and 8 bases for J; bases not matched to a gene: 8. The CDR3 is 12 amino acids. As DNA, the CDR3 is TGTGCCATCGCGGACAGGGGTAGAGGCTACACCTTC. Amino acid sequence: CAIADRGRGYTF.

The gene calls are TRBV13 and TRBJ2-6, with TRBD1 identical over 8 bases. Germline CDR1 is PRHDT and CDR2 is FYEKMQ (reference sequence). The V gene end was trimmed by 2 bases and the J gene end by 1 base; junction bases not matched to a gene: 7. The CDR3 has 18 amino acids. The CDR3 nucleotides read TGTGCCAGCAGCTTAAAGGTGACAGGGGTATCTGGGGCCAACGTCCTGACTTTC. It specifies CASSLKVTGVSGANVLTF.

V and J are TRBV6-5 and TRBJ1-5, with a tentative D call TRBD1 (6 bases). Germline CDR1 MNHEY, CDR2 SVGAGI. The germline V and J ends were trimmed by 8 bases and 5 bases, with 10 bases remaining between them. The length of the CDR3 is 12 residues. Written as DNA, the CDR3 is TGTGCCAGCGGGGACAAAGATCAGCCCCAGCATTTT. It codes for CASGDKDQPQHF.

CDR3 DNA sequence: TGCGCCAGCAGCCCCTCGTCGGGGGAGACCCAGTACTTC. Translating gives CASSPSSGETQYF. V gene TRBV5-1 combines with J gene TRBJ2-5, with a tentative D call TRBD2 (5 bases). From germline, CDR1 is SGHRS and CDR2 YFSETQ. The V end lost 4 bases, the J end lost 5 bases, and 12 bases lay between the germline ends. The CDR3 runs to 13 residues.

This clone was counted a few times. This chain uses TRBV5-1 with TRBJ2-2, with D perhaps TRBD2 (5 bases). The germline V gene encodes CDR1 SGHRS and CDR2 YFSETQ. The CDR3 has 17 amino acids. V shed 0 bases and J shed 4 bases, with 16 bases lying between them. CDR3 sequence: CASSLAGSSHLTGELFF. The CDR3, as DNA: TGCGCCAGCAGCTTGGCGGGATCTAGTCACCTCACCGGGGAGCTGTTTTTT. The variable domain in full, with the rest retrieved from reference TRBV5-1 and TRBJ2-2, is KAGVTQTPRYLIKTRGQQVTLSCSPISGHRSVSWYQQTPGQGLQFLFEYFSETQRNKGNFPGRFSGRQFSNSRSEMNVSTLELGDSALYLCASSLAGSSHLTGELFFGEGSRLTVL.

Of note for this clone: Relative to the germline gene, one junction end is altered; a read error may explain this. The chain uses TRBV5-1 and TRBJ2-2; possible D gene TRBD1, 6 bases. Germline V gives CDR1 SGHRS, CDR2 YFSETQ. The CDR3 totals 16 residues. The CDR3 DNA is TGCGCCAACAGCTTGGGGTGGACAGCGAACACCGGGGAGCTGTTTTTT. Residues: CANSLGWTANTGELFF.

J is TRBJ2-7 and V is TRBV11-2, with 13 positions matching TRBD2. The CDR3 spans 16 residues. V lost 5 bases and J lost 4; bases outside the gene matches: 8. Per the germline V gene, CDR1 is SGHAT and CDR2 is FQNNGV. CDR3 bases: TGTGCCAGCAGCCCTCTCGGACTAGCGGGAGTATACGAGCAGTACTTC. It encodes CASSPLGLAGVYEQYF. Full variable domain (rest looked up from reference TRBV11-2 and TRBJ2-7): EAGVAQSPRYKIIEKRQSVAFWCNPISGHATLYWYQQILGQGPKLLIQFQNNGVVDDSQLPKDRFSAERLKGVDSTLKIQPAKLEDSAVYLCASSPLGLAGVYEQYFGPGTRLTVT.

The chain employs TRBV5-1 and TRBJ2-6; D remains ambiguous. The germline gives CDR1 SGHRS, CDR2 YFSETQ. The CDR3 covers 13 residues. Trimming left V 6 bases short and J 1 base short, with 5 bases between. In DNA, the CDR3 is TGCGCCAGCACCTTATCTGGGGCCAACGTCCTGACTTTC. Amino acid sequence: CASTLSGANVLTF.

This clone was counted a few times. This chain uses TRBV19 with TRBJ2-7; possibly TRBD2 for D (5 bases). Germline assignment: CDR1 LNHDA and CDR2 SQIVND (reference sequence). The CDR3 sequence is 13 residues long. V lost 6 bases and J 4 bases, leaving 13 bases between the germline ends. CDR3 DNA: TGTGCCAGTAGCCAGGAGGCAGCTTACGAGCAGTACTTC. Protein: CASSQEAAYEQYF.

For this clone: Other DNA variants within this sample encode the same CDR3. The J gene is TRBJ2-3, the V gene TRBV30; possibly TRBD1 or TRBD2 for D (7 bases each). CDR3 length: 16 amino acids. Germline loops: CDR1 GTSNPN, CDR2 SVGIG (reference sequence). Trimming removed 2 bases from V and 0 bases from J, with 15 bases in between. CDR3: CAWSSGTATSTDTQYF. CDR3 sequence (DNA): TGTGCCTGGAGTAGCGGGACAGCTACTAGCACAGATACGCAGTATTTT.

V and J are TRBV11-2 and TRBJ2-4; D gene ambiguous. Looked up from germline, CDR1 is SGHAT and CDR2 is FQNNGV. V lost 3 bases and J 0 bases, leaving 12 bases between the germline ends. The CDR3 covers 16 residues. For the CDR3, the DNA is TGTGCCAGCAGCTTTTACCCGACGGTAGCCAAAAACATTCAGTACTTC. This encodes CASSFYPTVAKNIQYF.

Only a few counts were recorded for this clone. The chain couples TRBV28 to TRBJ1-1; D is undetermined. Trimming removed 5 bases at V and 4 bases at J, with 14 bases between. The germline gives CDR1 MDHEN, CDR2 SYDVKM. The CDR3 loop spans 14 amino acids. CDR3 protein: CASSQYRGSTEAFF. The CDR3 DNA follows: TGTGCCAGCAGTCAGTATCGGGGTAGCACTGAAGCTTTCTTT. The full variable domain, in which reference TRBV28 and TRBJ1-1 provide the parts outside the CDR3, is DVKVTQSSRYLVKRTGEKVFLECVQDMDHENMFWYRQDPGLGLRLIYFSYDVKMKEKGDIPEGYSVSREKKERFSLILESASTNQTSMYLCASSQYRGSTEAFFGQGTRLTVV.